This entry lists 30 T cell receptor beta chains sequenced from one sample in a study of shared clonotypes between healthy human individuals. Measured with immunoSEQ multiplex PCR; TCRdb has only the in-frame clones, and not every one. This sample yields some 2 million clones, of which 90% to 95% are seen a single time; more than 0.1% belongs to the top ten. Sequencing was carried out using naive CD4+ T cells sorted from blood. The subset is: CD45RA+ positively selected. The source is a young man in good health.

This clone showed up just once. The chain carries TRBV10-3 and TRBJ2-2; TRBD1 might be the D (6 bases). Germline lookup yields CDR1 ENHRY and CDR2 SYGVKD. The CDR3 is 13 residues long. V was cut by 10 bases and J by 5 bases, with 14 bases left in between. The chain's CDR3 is CASAGGLTGELFF. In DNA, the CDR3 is TGTGCCAGCGCTGGGGGCCTAACCGGGGAGCTGTTTTTT.

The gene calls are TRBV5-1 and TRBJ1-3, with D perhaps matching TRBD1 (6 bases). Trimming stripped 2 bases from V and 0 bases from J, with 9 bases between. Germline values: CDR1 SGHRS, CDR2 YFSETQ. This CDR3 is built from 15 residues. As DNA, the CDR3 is TGCGCCAGCAGCTTACAGGGCCTCTCTGGAAACACCATATATTTT. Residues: CASSLQGLSGNTIYF.

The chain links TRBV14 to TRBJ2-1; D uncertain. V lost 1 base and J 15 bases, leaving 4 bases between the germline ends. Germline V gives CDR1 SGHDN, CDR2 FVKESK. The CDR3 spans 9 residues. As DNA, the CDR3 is TGTGCCAGCAGCCAAGTTCTGTTCTTC. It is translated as CASSQVLFF.

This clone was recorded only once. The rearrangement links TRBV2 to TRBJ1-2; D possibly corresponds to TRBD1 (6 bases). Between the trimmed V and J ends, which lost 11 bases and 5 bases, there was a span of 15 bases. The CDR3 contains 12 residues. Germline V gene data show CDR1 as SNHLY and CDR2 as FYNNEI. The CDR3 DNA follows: TGTGCCGAACAGCGTCAGGGGTATGGCTACACCTTC. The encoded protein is CAEQRQGYGYTF. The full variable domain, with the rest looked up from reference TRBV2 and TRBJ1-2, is EPEVTQTPSHQVTQMGQEVILRCVPISNHLYFYWYRQILGQKVEFLVSFYNNEISEKSEIFDDQFSVERPDGSNFTLKIRSTKLEDSAMYFCAEQRQGYGYTFGSGTRLTVV.

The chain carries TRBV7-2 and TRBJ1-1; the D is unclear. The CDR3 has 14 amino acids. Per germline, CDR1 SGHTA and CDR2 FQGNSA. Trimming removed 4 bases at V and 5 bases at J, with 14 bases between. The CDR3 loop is CASSSGRTRTEAFF. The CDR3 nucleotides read TGTGCCAGCAGCTCGGGCAGGACGAGAACTGAAGCTTTCTTT.

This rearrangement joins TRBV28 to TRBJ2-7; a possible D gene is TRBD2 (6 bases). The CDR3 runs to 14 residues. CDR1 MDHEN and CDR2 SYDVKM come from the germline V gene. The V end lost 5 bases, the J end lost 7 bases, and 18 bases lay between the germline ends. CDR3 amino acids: CASSPGTPRWEQYF. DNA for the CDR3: TGTGCCAGCAGTCCCGGGACTCCGAGGTGGGAGCAGTACTTC.

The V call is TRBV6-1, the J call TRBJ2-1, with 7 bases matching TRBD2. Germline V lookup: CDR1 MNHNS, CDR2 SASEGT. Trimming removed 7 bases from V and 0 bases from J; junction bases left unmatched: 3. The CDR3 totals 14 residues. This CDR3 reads CASTSGPSYNEQFF. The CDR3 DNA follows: TGTGCCAGCACTAGCGGACCCTCCTACAATGAGCAGTTCTTC.

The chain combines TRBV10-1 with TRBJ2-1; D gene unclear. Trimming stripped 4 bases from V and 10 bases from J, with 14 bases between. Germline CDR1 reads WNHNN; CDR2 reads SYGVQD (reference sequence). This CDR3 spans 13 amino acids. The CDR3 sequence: CASSVDPSREQFF. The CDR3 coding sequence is TGCGCCAGCAGTGTGGACCCTTCGAGGGAGCAGTTCTTC.

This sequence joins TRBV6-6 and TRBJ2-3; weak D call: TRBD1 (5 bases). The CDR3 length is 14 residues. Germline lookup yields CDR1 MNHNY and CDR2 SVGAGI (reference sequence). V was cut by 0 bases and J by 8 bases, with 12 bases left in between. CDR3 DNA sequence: TGTGCCAGCAGTTACTCGGGGTCTAGGGGTACGCAGTATTTT. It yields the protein CASSYSGSRGTQYF.

The CDR3 DNA reads as TGTGCCTGGAGTGTCGGCGCCGCCACGTTTAATGAAAAACTGTTTTTT. Protein product: CAWSVGAATFNEKLFF. V usage is TRBV30 and J usage is TRBJ1-4; no firm D call. Trimming stripped 0 bases from V and 4 bases from J, with 15 bases between. The CDR3 loop spans 16 amino acids. CDR1 and CDR2 from the germline V gene are GTSNPN and SVGIG (reference sequence).

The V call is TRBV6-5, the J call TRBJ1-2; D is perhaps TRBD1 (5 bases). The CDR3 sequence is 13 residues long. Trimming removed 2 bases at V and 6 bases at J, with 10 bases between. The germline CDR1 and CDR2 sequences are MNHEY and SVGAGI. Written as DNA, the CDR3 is TGTGCCAGCAGTTACGGAGGGGTGAATGGCTACACCTTC. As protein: CASSYGGVNGYTF.

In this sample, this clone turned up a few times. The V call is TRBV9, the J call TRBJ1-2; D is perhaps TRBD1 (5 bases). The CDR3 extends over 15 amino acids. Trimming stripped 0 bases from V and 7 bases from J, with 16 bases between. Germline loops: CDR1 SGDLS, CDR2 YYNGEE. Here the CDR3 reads CASSVESAGMGGYTF. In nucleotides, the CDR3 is TGTGCCAGCAGCGTAGAGTCGGCAGGGATGGGTGGCTACACCTTC.

This CDR3 is CASSLLGRYEQYF. The CDR3 DNA reads as TGCGCCAGCAGCTTACTGGGTCGGTACGAGCAGTACTTC. The chain combines TRBV5-1 with TRBJ2-7; D remains unclear. The germline CDR1 and CDR2 sequences are SGHRS and YFSETQ. Trimming left V 2 bases short and J 4 bases short, with 10 bases between. This CDR3 comprises 13 residues.

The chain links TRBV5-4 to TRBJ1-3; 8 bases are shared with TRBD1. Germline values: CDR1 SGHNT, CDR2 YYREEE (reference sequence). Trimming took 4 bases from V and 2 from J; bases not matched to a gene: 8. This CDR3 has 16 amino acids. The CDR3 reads CASSIDRGGTGNTIYF. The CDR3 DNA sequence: TGTGCCAGCAGCATTGACAGGGGAGGGACTGGAAACACCATATATTTT.

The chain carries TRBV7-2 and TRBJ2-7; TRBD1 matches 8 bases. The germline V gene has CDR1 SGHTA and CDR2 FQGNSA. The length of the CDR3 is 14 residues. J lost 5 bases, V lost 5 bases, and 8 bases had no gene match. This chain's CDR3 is CASSPGGARNEQYF. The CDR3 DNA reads TGTGCCAGCAGCCCAGGGGGCGCTCGGAACGAGCAGTACTTC.

The CDR3 region is CASSQGLAGVTGELFF. The CDR3 coding sequence is TGTGCCAGCAGCCAAGGACTAGCGGGAGTTACCGGGGAGCTGTTTTTT. The chain is built from TRBV4-2 and TRBJ2-2, with TRBD2 matching 12 bases. This CDR3 contains 16 residues. Per the germline V gene, CDR1 is LGHNA and CDR2 is YNFKEQ. Unmatched junction bases numbered 2, after V lost 1 base and J lost 5 bases.

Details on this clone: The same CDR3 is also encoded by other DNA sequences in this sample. CDR3 amino acids: CASRMTGSTDTQYF. CDR3 DNA sequence: TGTGCCAGCAGGATGACAGGGAGCACAGATACGCAGTATTTT. V is TRBV6-1 and J is TRBJ2-3; 7 bases fit TRBD1. V was clipped by 6 bases and J by 0 bases; unmatched bases: 3. The CDR3 contains 14 residues. CDR1 is MNHNS, CDR2 SASEGT, per germline.

The chain's CDR3 is CAINKRRDNEQYF. The CDR3 DNA reads TGTGCCATCAACAAGCGCAGGGACAACGAGCAGTACTTC. The rearrangement links TRBV10-3 to TRBJ2-7; TRBD1 is a possible D gene (6 bases). Looked up from germline, CDR1 is ENHRY and CDR2 is SYGVKD. With 7 bases removed from V and 5 bases from J, the gap between germline ends came to 15 bases. The CDR3 has 13 residues.

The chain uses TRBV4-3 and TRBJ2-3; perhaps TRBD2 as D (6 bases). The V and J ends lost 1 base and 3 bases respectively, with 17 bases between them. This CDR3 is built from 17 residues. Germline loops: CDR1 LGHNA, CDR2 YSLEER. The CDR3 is CASSQALAGSGTDTQYF. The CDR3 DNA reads TGCGCCAGCAGCCAAGCCCTTGCCGGGAGCGGGACAGATACGCAGTATTTT.

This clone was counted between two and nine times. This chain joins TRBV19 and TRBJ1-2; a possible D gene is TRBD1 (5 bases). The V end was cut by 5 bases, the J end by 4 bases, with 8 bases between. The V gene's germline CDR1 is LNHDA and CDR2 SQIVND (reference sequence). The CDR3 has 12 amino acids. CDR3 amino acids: CASSDRSYGYTF. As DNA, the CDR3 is TGTGCCAGTAGTGACAGATCCTATGGCTACACCTTC.

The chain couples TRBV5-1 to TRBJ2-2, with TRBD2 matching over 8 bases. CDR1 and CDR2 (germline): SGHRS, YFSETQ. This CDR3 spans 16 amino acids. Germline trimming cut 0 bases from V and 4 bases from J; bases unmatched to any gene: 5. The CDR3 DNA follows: TGCGCCAGCAGCTTGGACGGGAGGGGTGGCACCGGGGAGCTGTTTTTT. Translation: CASSLDGRGGTGELFF.

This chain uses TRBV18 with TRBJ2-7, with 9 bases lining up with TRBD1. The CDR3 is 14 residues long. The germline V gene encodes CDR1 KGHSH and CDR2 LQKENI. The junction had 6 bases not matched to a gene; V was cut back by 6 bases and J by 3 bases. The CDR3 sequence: CASSLGQGYYEQYF. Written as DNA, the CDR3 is TGTGCCAGCTCCCTTGGACAGGGGTACTACGAGCAGTACTTC. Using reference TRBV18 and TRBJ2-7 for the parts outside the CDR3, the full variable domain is NAGVMQNPRHLVRRRGQEARLRCSPMKGHSHVYWYRQLPEEGLKFMVYLQKENIIDESGMPKERFSAEFPKEGPSILRIQQVVRGDSAAYFCASSLGQGYYEQYFGPGTRLTVT.

The CDR3 region has the DNA TGTGCCAGTAGTATAATGGCAGCCTATGGCTACACCTTC. Its translation: CASSIMAAYGYTF. The gene calls are TRBV19 and TRBJ1-2; the D is unclear. The CDR3 has 13 residues. Germline V gives CDR1 LNHDA, CDR2 SQIVND (reference sequence). Between the trimmed V and J ends, which lost 2 bases and 4 bases, there was a span of 8 bases.

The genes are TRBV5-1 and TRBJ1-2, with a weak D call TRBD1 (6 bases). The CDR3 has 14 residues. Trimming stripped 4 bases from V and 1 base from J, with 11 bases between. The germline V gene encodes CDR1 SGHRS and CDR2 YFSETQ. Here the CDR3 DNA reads TGCGCCAGCAGCGGAGGACAGCTTAACTATGGCTACACCTTC. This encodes CASSGGQLNYGYTF. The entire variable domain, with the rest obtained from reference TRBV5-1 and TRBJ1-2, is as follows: KAGVTQTPRYLIKTRGQQVTLSCSPISGHRSVSWYQQTPGQGLQFLFEYFSETQRNKGNFPGRFSGRQFSNSRSEMNVSTLELGDSALYLCASSGGQLNYGYTFGSGTRLTVV.

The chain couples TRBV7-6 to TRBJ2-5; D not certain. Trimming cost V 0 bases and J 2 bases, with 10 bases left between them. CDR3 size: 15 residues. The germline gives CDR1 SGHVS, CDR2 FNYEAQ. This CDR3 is CASSLARTRQETQYF. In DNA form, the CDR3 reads TGTGCCAGCAGCTTAGCGCGAACACGTCAAGAGACCCAGTACTTC.

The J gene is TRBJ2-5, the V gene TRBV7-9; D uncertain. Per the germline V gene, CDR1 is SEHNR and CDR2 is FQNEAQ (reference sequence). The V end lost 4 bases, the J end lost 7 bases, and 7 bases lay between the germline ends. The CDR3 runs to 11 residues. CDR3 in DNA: TGTGCCAGCAGCTCAAAACTGACCCAGTACTTC. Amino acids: CASSSKLTQYF.

CDR3 sequence reads: CASSLVRTGAPNEKLFF. In DNA, the CDR3 is TGTGCCAGCAGCTTAGTTCGGACAGGTGCGCCTAATGAAAAACTGTTTTTT. V and J are TRBV7-8 and TRBJ1-4; 7 bases map to TRBD1. V shed 1 base and J 3 bases; nucleotides not matched to a gene: 8. The CDR3 length is 17 residues. Per germline, CDR1 SGHVS and CDR2 FQNEAQ.

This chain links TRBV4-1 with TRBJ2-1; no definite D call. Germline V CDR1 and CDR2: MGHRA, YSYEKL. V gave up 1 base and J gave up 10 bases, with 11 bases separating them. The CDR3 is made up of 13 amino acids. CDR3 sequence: CASSQAPPEEQFF. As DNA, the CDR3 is TGCGCCAGCAGCCAAGCGCCCCCCGAGGAGCAGTTCTTC.

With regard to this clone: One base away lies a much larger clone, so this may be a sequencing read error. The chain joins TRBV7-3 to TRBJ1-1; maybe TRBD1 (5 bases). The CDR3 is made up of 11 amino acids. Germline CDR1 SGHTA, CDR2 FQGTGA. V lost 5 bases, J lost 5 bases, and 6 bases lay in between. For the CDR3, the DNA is TGTGCCAGCAGCCAGGGTACTGAAGCTTTCTTT. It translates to CASSQGTEAFF.

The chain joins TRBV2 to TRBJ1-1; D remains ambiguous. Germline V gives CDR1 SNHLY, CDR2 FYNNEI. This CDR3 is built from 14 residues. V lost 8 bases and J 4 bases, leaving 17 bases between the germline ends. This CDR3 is CASLNEGAGTEAFF. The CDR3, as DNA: TGTGCCAGCTTAAATGAGGGCGCGGGCACTGAAGCTTTCTTT.